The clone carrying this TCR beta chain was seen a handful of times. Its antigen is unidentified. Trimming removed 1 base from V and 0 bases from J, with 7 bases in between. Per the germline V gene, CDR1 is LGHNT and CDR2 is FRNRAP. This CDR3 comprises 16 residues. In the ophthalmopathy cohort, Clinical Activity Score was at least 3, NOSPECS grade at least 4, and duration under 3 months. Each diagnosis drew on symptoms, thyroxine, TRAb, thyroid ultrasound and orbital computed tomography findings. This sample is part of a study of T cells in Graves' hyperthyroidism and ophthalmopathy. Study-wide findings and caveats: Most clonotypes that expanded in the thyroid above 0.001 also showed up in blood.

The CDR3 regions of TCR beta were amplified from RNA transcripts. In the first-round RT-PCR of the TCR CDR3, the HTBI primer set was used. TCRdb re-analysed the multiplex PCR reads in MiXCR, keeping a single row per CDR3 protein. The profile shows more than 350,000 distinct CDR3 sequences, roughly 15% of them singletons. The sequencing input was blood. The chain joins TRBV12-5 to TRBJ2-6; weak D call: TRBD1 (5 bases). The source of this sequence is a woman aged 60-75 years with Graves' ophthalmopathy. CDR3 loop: CASGLGQPSGANVLTF. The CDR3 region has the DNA TGTGCTAGTGGTTTGGGACAGCCCTCTGGGGCCAACGTCCTGACTTTC. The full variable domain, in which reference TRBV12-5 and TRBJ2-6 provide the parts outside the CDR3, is DARVTQTPRHKVTEMGQEVTMRCQPILGHNTVFWYRQTMMQGLELLAYFRNRAPLDDSGMPKDRFSAEMPDATLATLKIQPSEPRDSAVYFCASGLGQPSGANVLTFGAGSRLTVL.